One sample yielded the 16 T cell receptor beta chains listed below, sequenced in a study of T cells in Graves' hyperthyroidism and ophthalmopathy. Amplification yielded TCR beta CDR3 regions, with RNA transcripts as the source. Using the HTBI primer set, a first-round RT-PCR was run on the TCR CDR3. Via MiXCR, TCRdb re-called the multiplex PCR reads, giving one row per CDR3 protein. Found here are hundreds of thousands of distinct CDR3 sequences, around 13% of them singletons; the top ten hold about 9.4%. The source material was blood. Source of these receptors: a woman in her late teens or twenties with Graves' hyperthyroidism.

This clonotype has only a few counts. The rearrangement joins TRBV7-7 to TRBJ2-7, with D hard to call. The germline V and J ends were trimmed by 2 bases and 6 bases, with 17 bases remaining between them. The germline V gene encodes CDR1 SSHAT and CDR2 FNYEAQ (reference sequence). The CDR3 length is 15 residues. The CDR3 sequence is CASSLNLHSRSEQYF. The CDR3 DNA sequence: TGTGCCAGCAGCTTAAATTTGCACTCGCGCAGCGAGCAGTACTTC.

Many counts were recorded for this clonotype. This chain uses TRBV13 with TRBJ2-3, with 11 bases identical to TRBD2. The CDR3 totals 18 residues. Germline V gene sequence: CDR1 PRHDT, CDR2 FYEKMQ (reference sequence). The V gene end was trimmed by 0 bases and the J gene end by 0 bases; junction bases not matched to a gene: 5. The chain's CDR3 is CASSLGLGTSGSTDTQYF. CDR3 DNA sequence: TGTGCCAGCAGCTTAGGTCTCGGGACTAGCGGAAGCACAGATACGCAGTATTTT.

This chain uses TRBV5-1 with TRBJ1-2; D unresolved. CDR3 length equals 14 residues. Deletions cut 0 bases from V and 2 bases from J, with 8 bases between. The germline gives CDR1 SGHRS, CDR2 YFSETQ. Written as DNA, the CDR3 is TGCGCCAGCAGCTTGGAGTCCGCGAACTATGGCTACACCTTC. Amino acids: CASSLESANYGYTF.

The table lists this clonotype with a few counts. This chain connects TRBV18 to TRBJ2-3; D gene uncertain. The V end lost 3 bases, the J end lost 8 bases, and 12 bases lay between the germline ends. The CDR3 loop spans 13 amino acids. Germline CDR1 KGHSH, CDR2 LQKENI. In nucleotides, the CDR3 is TGTGCCAGCTCACCTCCATCCCCAGGTACGCAGTATTTT. Translation gives CASSPPSPGTQYF.

The chain has TRBV9 and TRBJ2-1, with 9 bases fitting TRBD2. Germline assignment: CDR1 SGDLS and CDR2 YYNGEE. V lost 4 bases and J lost 3; bases outside the gene matches: 8. CDR3 length: 16 residues. The CDR3 DNA follows: TGTGCCAGCAGCAAAGGCCTAGCGGGATTCTACAATGAGCAGTTCTTC. Translation gives CASSKGLAGFYNEQFF.

Note on this clonotype: One end of the junction does not line up with germline, which may come from a read error. The V and J genes are TRBV12-3 or TRBV12-4 and TRBJ2-3; 8 bases map to TRBD2. There are 14 residues in the CDR3. CDR3 nucleotides: TGTACCAGACAGAGCGGGAGAGACACAGATACGCAGTATTTT. As protein: CTRQSGRDTDTQYF.

In its sample, this clonotype was seen a few times. The V and J genes are TRBV7-9 and TRBJ1-1; 9 positions match TRBD1. CDR1 SEHNR and CDR2 FQNEAQ come from the germline V gene (reference sequence). The CDR3 contains 17 residues. The ends lost 5 bases at V and 1 base at J; junction bases unmatched: 11. The CDR3 DNA reads TGTGCCAGCAGCACAATACAGGGGGCAAAGACGAACACTGAAGCTTTCTTT. This encodes CASSTIQGAKTNTEAFF.

The V and J genes are TRBV3-1 and TRBJ1-1; D is uncertain. The germline V gene has CDR1 LGHDT and CDR2 YNNKEL (reference sequence). The length of the CDR3 is 15 residues. Trimming left V 2 bases short and J 3 bases short, with 13 bases between. CDR3 sequence: CASSQNGRGYTEAFF. The CDR3 DNA reads TGTGCCAGCAGCCAAAATGGACGCGGGTACACTGAAGCTTTCTTT.

This clonotype was observed at least ten times. This chain links TRBV20-1 with TRBJ1-1; 7 bases line up with TRBD1. This CDR3 spans 15 amino acids. Per germline, CDR1 DFQATT and CDR2 SNEGSKA (reference sequence). V lost 7 bases and J lost 1; bases outside the gene matches: 12. The CDR3 region has the DNA TGCAGTGGGAGGGGATCTCGACAGGGGAACACTGAAGCTTTCTTT. Translating gives CSGRGSRQGNTEAFF.

V is TRBV2 and J is TRBJ2-1; D might be TRBD1 (5 bases). The CDR3 has 13 residues. V was pared by 2 bases and J by 14 bases, with 16 bases between. From germline, CDR1 is SNHLY and CDR2 FYNNEI. CDR3 DNA: TGTGCCAGCAGTGAAATAAGGAAGGGGCTTAAGTTCTTC. Its translation is CASSEIRKGLKFF.

This chain uses TRBV6-2 or TRBV6-3 with TRBJ2-3; 7 bases map to TRBD2. The CDR3 totals 15 residues. CDR1 is MNHEY and CDR2 is SVGEGT in the germline V gene. Trimming took 9 bases from V and 0 from J; bases not matched to a gene: 9. CDR3 DNA sequence: TGTGCCAGTTTTGGCGGGAGACGGAGCACAGATACGCAGTATTTT. It yields the protein CASFGGRRSTDTQYF.

At least ten counts were recorded for this clonotype. V gene TRBV11-2 combines with J gene TRBJ2-3; 8 bases map to TRBD1. The germline gives CDR1 SGHAT, CDR2 FQNNGV. After removal of 5 bases from V and 0 bases from J, the junction contained 4 bases not matched to a gene. The CDR3 is 15 amino acids. The CDR3 protein is CASSVNRGSTDTQYF. The CDR3 bases are TGTGCCAGCAGCGTAAACAGGGGGAGCACAGATACGCAGTATTTT.

The chain joins TRBV9 to TRBJ1-2, with no clear D. Per the germline V gene, CDR1 is SGDLS and CDR2 is YYNGEE. This CDR3 has 14 amino acids. Between the trimmed V and J ends, which lost 0 bases and 0 bases, there was a span of 6 bases. The CDR3 here is CASSVAEANYGYTF. The CDR3 DNA reads as TGTGCCAGCAGCGTAGCTGAGGCTAACTATGGCTACACCTTC.

This clonotype has only a few counts. V and J are TRBV4-3 and TRBJ1-6; perhaps TRBD1 as D (6 bases). This CDR3 is built from 14 residues. The germline gives CDR1 LGHNA, CDR2 YSLEER. Trimming pared 6 bases from V and 9 bases from J, leaving 15 bases between. CDR3 sequence (DNA): TGCGCCAGCAGGGCCGGGCAGGGGCCTTCACCCCTCCACTTT. Encoded protein: CASRAGQGPSPLHF.

This clonotype has a handful of counts. V and J are TRBV6-8 and TRBJ1-1; no firm D call. V lost 7 bases to trimming and J lost 5 bases, with 14 bases between them. The germline V gene encodes CDR1 MNHGY and CDR2 SAAAGT. The CDR3 contains 13 residues. Here the CDR3 DNA reads TGTGCCAGCAATGATCAATCCTGGACTGAAGCTTTCTTT. This encodes CASNDQSWTEAFF.

In this sample, this clonotype turned up a few times. The gene calls are TRBV10-3 and TRBJ2-6, with 7 bases matching TRBD1. The junction had 12 bases not matched to a gene; V was cut back by 4 bases and J by 3 bases. Germline V gives CDR1 ENHRY, CDR2 SYGVKD. The CDR3 sequence is 18 residues long. DNA of the CDR3: TGTGCCATCAGTGCCGGACAGGTTTCGAGTCTTGGGGCCAACGTCCTGACTTTC. Amino acid sequence: CAISAGQVSSLGANVLTF.